These 27 T cell receptor beta chains originate from one sample sequenced in a study of CD8 T cells in Susac syndrome. When the RNA was reverse transcribed, random hexamers were used with an input of roughly 0.45 to 1 ug. Using its own MiXCR run on the immunoSEQ multiplex PCR reads, TCRdb lists one record per CDR3 protein. The sample carries approximately 200,000 distinct CDR3 sequences, more than 85% recorded once. The sequenced sample consisted of CD4+ T cells from PBMCs. The receptors derive from a human donor with multiple sclerosis.

The CDR3 bases are TGCAGTGCCAGATTCCAGGGGGCCGGGGAGCTGTTTTTT. The encoded protein is CSARFQGAGELFF. The V and J genes are TRBV20-1 and TRBJ2-2, with 7 bases that match TRBD1. Germline loops: CDR1 DFQATT, CDR2 SNEGSKA (reference sequence). The trim removed 6 bases at V and 6 bases at J, leaving 7 bases unmatched. This CDR3 has 13 amino acids.

A single count supports this clonotype. The genes are TRBV5-1 and TRBJ1-2; 7 bases line up with TRBD1. The germline CDR1 and CDR2 sequences are SGHRS and YFSETQ. Unmatched junction bases numbered 11, after V lost 1 base and J lost 8 bases. The CDR3 runs to 15 residues. CDR3 nucleotide sequence: TGCGCCAGCAGCTTGACCACAGGGGACCTTAAAGGCTACACCTTC. It yields the protein CASSLTTGDLKGYTF.

The rearrangement joins TRBV24-1 to TRBJ2-7; D uncertain. Trimming stripped 12 bases from V and 1 base from J, with 12 bases between. From germline, CDR1 is KGHDR and CDR2 SFDVKD. This CDR3 region has 12 residues. In DNA form, the CDR3 reads TGTGCCTTTGGTCCGGATTCCTACGAGCAGTACGTC. Translated: CAFGPDSYEQYV.

As DNA, the CDR3 is TGTGCCAGTAGTACCCCCGGGGGAGGAGAGACCCAGTACTTC. It is translated as CASSTPGGGETQYF. V usage is TRBV19 and J usage is TRBJ2-5; maybe TRBD2 (6 bases). Germline CDR1 reads LNHDA; CDR2 reads SQIVND (reference sequence). Trimming stripped 4 bases from V and 4 bases from J, with 13 bases between. The CDR3 runs 14 residues.

V gene TRBV5-1 combines with J gene TRBJ1-1, with D hard to call. The CDR3 sequence is 13 residues long. The V gene's germline CDR1 is SGHRS and CDR2 YFSETQ. V lost 4 bases and J lost 4, with 11 bases in between. The CDR3 reads CASSPSGITEAFF. The CDR3 DNA is TGCGCCAGCAGCCCTTCTGGAATCACTGAAGCTTTCTTT.

This chain links TRBV15 with TRBJ1-4; no definite D call. Germline V CDR1 and CDR2: LNHNV, YYDKDF (reference sequence). V lost 0 bases and J lost 5, with 19 bases in between. This CDR3 has 18 residues. This chain's CDR3 is CATSRDFNGAAANEKLFF. CDR3 coding DNA: TGTGCCACCAGCAGAGATTTCAACGGAGCCGCTGCCAATGAAAAACTGTTTTTT.

V and J are TRBV9 and TRBJ1-5; D uncertain. This CDR3 is built from 15 residues. The V gene lost 0 bases and the J gene lost 6 bases, with 13 bases spanning the gap. Germline CDR1 is SGDLS and CDR2 is YYNGEE. The CDR3 nucleotides read TGTGCCAGCAGCGTAGGCCCAGGTTCGGGTCAGCCCCAGCATTTT. Amino acids: CASSVGPGSGQPQHF.

The gene calls are TRBV20-1 and TRBJ2-2; D may be TRBD1 or TRBD2 (5 bases each). Trimming left V 0 bases short and J 3 bases short, with 23 bases between. In germline, CDR1 is DFQATT, CDR2 SNEGSKA (reference sequence). CDR3 length equals 19 residues. The CDR3 bases are TGCAGTGCTAGAGATGGGGCCTGGCAGGGAGTGGGATACACCGGGGAGCTGTTTTTT. As protein: CSARDGAWQGVGYTGELFF.

This clonotype was recorded once. CDR3 in amino acids: CSARPRANSPLHF. CDR3 nucleotide sequence: TGCAGTGCTAGGCCAAGGGCTAATTCACCCCTCCACTTT. The rearrangement links TRBV20-1 to TRBJ1-6, with no clear D. This CDR3 is built from 13 residues. V lost 3 bases, J lost 6 bases, and 9 bases lay in between. The germline gives CDR1 DFQATT, CDR2 SNEGSKA (reference sequence).

The rearrangement links TRBV29-1 to TRBJ1-5; maybe TRBD1 (6 bases). The CDR3 is 13 amino acids. CDR1 is SQVTM, CDR2 ANQGSEA, per germline. The germline V and J ends were trimmed by 5 bases and 5 bases, with 13 bases remaining between them. The CDR3 loop reads CSVSTGPYQPQHF. The DNA of the CDR3 is TGCAGCGTTTCGACAGGCCCATATCAGCCCCAGCATTTT.

The genes are TRBV12-3 or TRBV12-4 and TRBJ2-5; D is uncertain. The CDR3 is 13 residues long. Trimming stripped 4 bases from V and 5 bases from J, with 11 bases between. The DNA for the CDR3 is TGTGCCAGCAGTTCCTTAGGGTACGAGACCCAGTACTTC. Its translation is CASSSLGYETQYF.

This chain connects TRBV2 to TRBJ2-7, with D uncertain. The CDR3 consists of 12 residues. Germline-derived CDR1 and CDR2 are SNHLY and FYNNEI. The V end was cut by 5 bases, the J end by 3 bases, with 8 bases between. The CDR3 spells CASSILGYEQYV. The CDR3 coding sequence is TGTGCCAGCAGTATACTTGGCTACGAGCAGTACGTC.

This chain connects TRBV30 to TRBJ2-5, with D unclear. Between the trimmed V and J ends, which lost 1 base and 6 bases, there was a span of 12 bases. This CDR3 region has 13 residues. Germline V gene lookup returns CDR1 GTSNPN and CDR2 SVGIG (reference sequence). The CDR3, as DNA: TGTGCCTGGAGTGGGACCCGAGGAAAGACCCAGTACTTC. Translating it yields CAWSGTRGKTQYF.

The chain joins TRBV20-1 to TRBJ2-1, with unresolved D. The CDR3 extends over 12 amino acids. CDR1 DFQATT and CDR2 SNEGSKA come from the germline V gene (reference sequence). Trimming shortened V by 0 bases and J by 8 bases, and 8 bases separated the two germline ends. This chain's CDR3 is CSARDNPHEQFF. Here the CDR3 DNA reads TGCAGTGCTAGAGATAATCCCCATGAGCAGTTCTTC.

In nucleotides, the CDR3 is TGTGCCAGCAGTCGGTCGACAGGGAACTACGAGCAGTACGTC. Residues: CASSRSTGNYEQYV. This rearrangement joins TRBV7-9 to TRBJ2-7; the match to TRBD1 covers 7 bases. V lost 6 bases, J lost 3 bases, and 8 bases stayed unmatched. The CDR3 runs 14 residues. Per germline, CDR1 SEHNR and CDR2 FQNEAQ (reference sequence).

The chain links TRBV27 to TRBJ1-5; a weak D match, TRBD1 (6 bases). CDR3 size: 17 residues. The V gene's germline CDR1 is MNHEY and CDR2 SMNVEV (reference sequence). Deletions cut 0 bases from V and 4 bases from J, with 16 bases between. The CDR3 DNA sequence: TGTGCCAGCAGTTTATCACCGACAGGCGGAGCGAATCAGCCCCAGCATTTT. This gives the protein CASSLSPTGGANQPQHF.

The V call is TRBV30, the J call TRBJ1-1; D remains ambiguous. Between the trimmed V and J ends, which lost 4 bases and 4 bases, there was a span of 7 bases. Germline V gives CDR1 GTSNPN, CDR2 SVGIG (reference sequence). The CDR3 runs to 11 residues. The CDR3 coding sequence is TGTGCCTGGACGGGCGCCACTGAAGCTTTCTTT. It encodes CAWTGATEAFF. The whole variable domain, remainder taken from reference TRBV30 and TRBJ1-1, is SQTIHQWPATLVQPVGSPLSLECTVEGTSNPNLYWYRQAAGRGLQLLFYSVGIGQISSEVPQNLSASRPQDRQFILSSKKLLLSDSGFYLCAWTGATEAFFGQGTRLTVV.

This clonotype was seen just once. The chain recombines TRBV6-5 with TRBJ1-1; D may be TRBD1 (5 bases). With 4 bases removed from V and 3 bases from J, the gap between germline ends came to 15 bases. The CDR3 has 15 amino acids. Per germline, CDR1 MNHEY and CDR2 SVGAGI. The CDR3 bases are TGTGCCAGCAGTTCCCCGGGGGAGGCGTACACTGAAGCTTTCTTT. It translates to CASSSPGEAYTEAFF.

In DNA form, the CDR3 reads TGCAGCGTTGAAACCCCAGGGGGCGGGTATGGCTACACCTTC. As protein: CSVETPGGGYGYTF. The V gene is TRBV29-1, the J gene TRBJ1-2, with 8 bases matching TRBD1. Germline CDR1 SQVTM, CDR2 ANQGSEA. The CDR3 consists of 14 residues. V lost 2 bases to trimming and J lost 5 bases; unmatched junction nucleotides: 7.

The chain has TRBV7-3 and TRBJ2-7, with 7 bases aligning to TRBD1. The ends lost 1 base at V and 9 bases at J; junction bases unmatched: 6. This CDR3 has 13 residues. Germline CDR1 and CDR2: SGHTA and FQGTGA. This chain's CDR3 is CASSLNPTGVQYF. The CDR3 coding sequence is TGTGCCAGCAGCTTAAACCCCACAGGGGTGCAGTACTTC.

The V call is TRBV5-4, the J call TRBJ2-7; 9 positions agree with TRBD1. CDR1 SGHNT and CDR2 YYREEE come from the germline V gene (reference sequence). The CDR3 is 15 amino acids. V lost 2 bases and J lost 2; bases outside the gene matches: 5. CDR3 nucleotide sequence: TGTGCCAGCAGCTTAGACAGGGGGACTACCTACGAGCAGTACTTC. Translation gives CASSLDRGTTYEQYF.

This chain joins TRBV15 and TRBJ2-1; 8 nucleotides line up with TRBD2. The CDR3 consists of 16 residues. Trimming at V came to 0 bases and at J to 4 bases, leaving 5 bases not matched to a gene. Per the germline V gene, CDR1 is LNHNV and CDR2 is YYDKDF (reference sequence). The CDR3 DNA reads as TGTGCCACCAGCAGAGATCCGGGACTAGGGTACAATGAGCAGTTCTTC. Encoded protein: CATSRDPGLGYNEQFF.

The sample holds one count of this clonotype. This rearrangement joins TRBV5-6 to TRBJ1-1, with D perhaps TRBD1 (6 bases). The germline V gene encodes CDR1 SGHDT and CDR2 YYEEEE. This CDR3 contains 13 residues. The V and J ends lost 4 bases and 4 bases respectively, with 11 bases between them. The CDR3 sequence: CASSPGVRTEAFF. The CDR3 bases are TGTGCCAGCAGCCCAGGGGTCCGCACTGAAGCTTTCTTT.

This clonotype showed up just once. CDR3 DNA: TGTGCCAGCACCCGGCACCAAGGGAATGAGCAGTTCTTC. Amino acids: CASTRHQGNEQFF. The rearrangement uses TRBV3-1 and TRBJ2-1, with no clear D. Germline V gives CDR1 LGHDT, CDR2 YNNKEL (reference sequence). V was pared by 7 bases and J by 7 bases, with 14 bases between. CDR3 length: 13 residues.

V is TRBV2 and J is TRBJ1-2; the D is unclear. Germline assignment: CDR1 SNHLY and CDR2 FYNNEI. V was pared by 4 bases and J by 6 bases, with 18 bases between. CDR3 length: 15 residues. CDR3 nucleotides: TGTGCCAGCAGTGTCAGTGGAGGGATGTCCAATGGCTACACCTTC. This translates into CASSVSGGMSNGYTF.

The rearrangement joins TRBV30 to TRBJ2-3; D is perhaps TRBD2 (5 bases). Per germline, CDR1 GTSNPN and CDR2 SVGIG (reference sequence). V lost 2 bases to trimming and J lost 8 bases, with 11 bases between them. The length of the CDR3 is 12 residues. CDR3 DNA sequence: TGTGCCTGGAGTTCTAGCAAAGGTACGCAGTATTTT. The encoded protein is CAWSSSKGTQYF.

V and J are TRBV18 and TRBJ2-7; no firm D call. V lost 5 bases, J lost 5 bases, and 10 bases lay in between. This CDR3 comprises 12 residues. Germline V gives CDR1 KGHSH, CDR2 LQKENI. The CDR3 DNA reads as TGTGCCAGCTCAGTAGCAAGTCACGAGCAGTACTTC. Protein sequence: CASSVASHEQYF.